The 4 T cell receptor beta chains reported below all come from one sample, sequenced in a study of cytotoxic CD8 clonotypes in ibrutinib-treated CLL. Repertoires were generated with immunoSEQ multiplex PCR, while TCRdb's copy carries only in-frame clones and drops some. The sample has 120,000 to 150,000 clones; approximately 77% are singletons. Sequencing was performed on PBMCs, taken after 12 months of ibrutinib treatment. The receptors derive from a human donor with chronic lymphocytic leukemia.

This chain connects TRBV21-1 to TRBJ2-6; whether TRBD1, the table's D call, matches the DNA was not checked. TRBV21-1 is tagged as a pseudogene. This CDR3 region has 14 residues. The CDR3 bases are TGTGCCAGCAGCGCCGCACAGGGACCGCACGTCCTGACTTTC. Translating it yields CASSAAQGPHVLTF.

Regarding this clone: One junction end does not reproduce the germline sequence, and a read error may be involved. This sequence joins TRBV4-2 and TRBJ1-5; 7 nucleotides agree with TRBD1. Germline V lookup: CDR1 LGHNA, CDR2 YNFKEQ. The CDR3 has 14 residues. CDR3 amino acids: CASSQDRAILPQHF. CDR3 nucleotide sequence: TGTGCCAGCAGTCAAGACAGGGCTATTCTTCCCCAGCATTTT.

The J gene is TRBJ2-5, the V gene TRBV5-1; 8 bases agree with TRBD1. The CDR3 covers 16 residues. From germline, CDR1 is SGHRS and CDR2 YFSETQ. Losses at the gene ends were 0 bases for V and 5 bases for J; bases not matched to a gene: 9. CDR3 bases: TGCGCCAGCAGCTTGGCCCGGACAGGGTTGGGGGAGACCCAGTACTTC. It is translated as CASSLARTGLGETQYF.

The V gene is TRBV12-2, the J gene TRBJ2-4; the D call TRBD2 from the table was never checked on the DNA. TRBV12-2 represents a pseudogene. This CDR3 has 16 amino acids. The CDR3 protein is CASRCRGWNPKNIQYF. The CDR3 DNA is TGTGCAAGTCGCTGTCGAGGGTGGAATCCCAAAAACATTCAGTACTTC.